This T cell receptor (beta chain) came from a study of identical twins (dated by TCRdb to the mid-2010s). Background for the entire study: To test whether fetal clonotypes persist, the study used deep sequencing on TCR alpha and beta repertoires from monozygotic twins, unrelated adults of various ages, and cord blood. Replicate twin experiments were performed at different times using different library preparation protocols to rule out contamination.

Every donor was a healthy Caucasian. Three pairs of female monozygotic twins, all aged about 18 to 30 years, made up the twin cohort. Miltenyi CD45RO+ enrichment and human naive T-cell isolation kits were used to isolate memory (CD45RO+) and naive T cells from PBMC. General conclusions and limits of the study: Because the same donors could not be followed over many years, conclusions were based on cross-sectional statistical analysis. In monozygotic twins, recombination models systematically underestimated out-of-frame TCR alpha sharing, but the models matched the sharing seen between unrelated individuals. Fewer insertions were carried by abundant cord blood beta clonotypes; a weaker similar trend was observed in young adult naive repertoires, while no such trend was observed in memory repertoires. Out-of-frame TCR alpha sequences shared between twins showed an excess of low generation-probability sequences compared with coincidental sharing between unrelated individuals. A weaker excess of twin sharing was found in beta out-of-frame sequences because the signal-to-noise ratio was lowered by fewer shared sequences. Invariant T cells such as MAIT and iNKT could partly confound zero-insertion analyses, though diverse VJ usage argued against this for most clonotypes.

In its sample, this clonotype was seen many times. Its antigen remains unidentified. It has no much larger one-base neighbor in the sample; base qualities were not kept. V is pared back by 3 bases and J by 0 bases, with 7 bases lying between the germline termini. The CDR3, from cysteine to phenylalanine, totals 15 residues. Only the CDR3 portion is preserved as DNA: 45 bases, with reading frame beginning at the first base. For CDR1 and CDR2, the germline V gene lists KGHDR and SFDVKD. The method behind the library was 5' RACE. Sequencing was carried out with an Illumina HiSeq 2000. A universal primer binding site was added through template switching, and the final cDNA carried a unique molecular identifier so that TCR cDNA molecules could be counted accurately. Specific primers in the conserved constant-segment region were used to synthesize first-strand cDNA for TCR alpha and beta chains. To control for contamination, every cDNA library carried two barcodes: a SMART-Mk sample barcode plus Illumina barcodes. TruSeq adapter sequences and Illumina sample barcodes were added in two successive PCR steps. The TCR alpha and beta cDNA libraries were sequenced on the Illumina HiSeq platform using custom primers. Processing in the source paper ran as follows. MiGEC processed the raw reads to extract unique molecular identifiers, while MiXCR was used to determine the CDR3 positions. Recombination models were inferred per individual with the repgenHMM and IGoR tools using an EM algorithm. Shared clonotypes were analyzed with the tcR package in R, and sharing was normalized by the product of cloneset sizes. To study raw recombination free of thymic and clonal selection effects, out-of-frame nonproductive sequences were analyzed. TCRdb reanalyzed the raw reads on its own, using fastp at Q25 for trimming and MiXCR for clone calling, and kept in-frame beta chains. Records with the same CDR3 protein are collapsed into one entry carrying the most frequent genes and DNA. In this record, the V and J calls reflect TCRdb's handling and not the investigators' own analysis. The table for this sample lists hundreds of thousands of distinct CDR3 sequences; roughly 7% of them were counted only once. Around 3.4% of the sample is held by the ten biggest clonotypes.

This sample was shared with a second study, whose subject was yellow fever vaccine responses in identical twins. Per the second study: According to the authors, in identical twins the way T cells responded to vaccination appeared partly convergent and partly personalized. In identical twins, the study followed T cell clones that responded to the vaccine with precision.

The clonotype comes from a woman aged 18-29 years in good health. Rearrangement joined TRBV24-1 to TRBJ2-2; the best D guess is TRBD2, with 5 bases matching. Source material: memory (CD45RO+) T cells sorted from blood. The meaning of the sample's cell subset or site label: CD45RO+ enriched T cells. The CDR3 has the sequence CATSDSGANTGELFF. In nucleotide form, the sequence is TGTGCCACCAGTGATAGCGGAGCGAACACCGGGGAGCTGTTTTTT.